These 27 T cell receptor beta chains share one sample of origin, sequenced in a study of cytomegalovirus exposure and HLA in healthy donors. The PCR used 60 Vbeta and 13 Jbeta primers. The assay was immunoSEQ multiplex PCR, and TCRdb's table has in-frame clones only and misses some. Of around 150,000 clones listed, around 83% are singletons. The sequencing input was PBMCs. The receptors derive from a man aged 45-60 years in good health and CMV-seropositive.

The chain employs TRBV30 and TRBJ1-2; TRBD1 matches 7 bases. CDR3 length: 13 residues. Germline loops: CDR1 GTSNPN, CDR2 SVGIG (reference sequence). The junction had 6 bases not matched to a gene; V was cut back by 3 bases and J by 5 bases. CDR3 in amino acids: CAWRTGLGYGYTF. In DNA form, the CDR3 reads TGTGCCTGGAGGACAGGGCTAGGGTATGGCTACACCTTC.

V and J are TRBV7-3 and TRBJ2-1; 9 bases match TRBD2. This CDR3 contains 15 residues. Germline V gene sequence: CDR1 SGHTA, CDR2 FQGTGA. J gave up 6 bases and V 5 bases, and 8 bases lay outside the gene matches. The CDR3 spells CASSPPGLASNEQFF. The CDR3 bases are TGTGCCAGCAGCCCCCCGGGACTAGCCTCCAATGAGCAGTTCTTC.

In regard to this clone: One junction end disagrees with the germline gene, perhaps due to a read error. V gene TRBV7-9 combines with J gene TRBJ2-2; possible D gene TRBD1, 6 bases. The germline CDR1 and CDR2 sequences are SEHNR and FQNEAQ (reference sequence). The CDR3 is made up of 11 amino acids. The CDR3 DNA sequence: TGTGCCAGCAGCTTAGGATCGGGACACCATTTT. This encodes CASSLGSGHHF.

Concerning this clone itself: The junction departs from germline at one end; a sequencing error may be responsible. In the same sample, other DNA sequences code for this CDR3. The chain couples TRBV11-2 to TRBJ2-2; D perhaps matches TRBD2 (7 bases). Germline loops: CDR1 SGHAT, CDR2 FQNNGV. The CDR3 consists of 15 residues. The CDR3 protein is CASSLGGLNTGELFF. The CDR3 DNA is TGTGCCAGCAGCTTGGGGGGGCTCAACACCGGGGAGCTATTTTTT.

This chain links TRBV7-3 with TRBJ2-5; 7 bases align to TRBD2. Trimming at V came to 5 bases and at J to 5 bases, leaving 11 bases not matched to a gene. Germline CDR1 and CDR2: SGHTA and FQGTGA. The CDR3 extends over 15 amino acids. In DNA, the CDR3 is TGTGCCAGCAGCCTTGGACTATATAGCGGGGAGACCCAGTACTTC. Translated: CASSLGLYSGETQYF. The full variable domain, rest sourced from reference TRBV7-3 and TRBJ2-5, is GAGVSQTPSNKVTEKGKYVELRCDPISGHTALYWYRQSLGQGPEFLIYFQGTGAADDSGLPNDRFFAVRPEGSVSTLKIQRTERGDSAVYLCASSLGLYSGETQYFGPGTRLLVL.

The chain links TRBV27 to TRBJ1-2, with TRBD1 identical over 8 bases. Germline CDR1 and CDR2: MNHEY and SMNVEV (reference sequence). V gave up 6 bases and J gave up 4 bases; unmatched junction bases: 4. CDR3 length: 13 residues. The CDR3 nucleotides read TGTGCCAGCAGAAGGACAGGGAGCTATGGCTACACCTTC. Translating gives CASRRTGSYGYTF.

The chain carries TRBV5-4 and TRBJ2-5; maybe TRBD2 (6 bases). The CDR3 is 13 residues long. V was clipped by 2 bases and J by 2 bases, with 7 bases between them. The germline gives CDR1 SGHNT, CDR2 YYREEE (reference sequence). CDR3 nucleotides: TGTGCCAGCAGCTTCGCGGGGCAAGAGACCCAGTACTTC. This codes for CASSFAGQETQYF.

This clone was observed a handful of times. The V call is TRBV7-8, the J call TRBJ2-6; weak D call: TRBD1 (6 bases). V lost 5 bases and J lost 0, with 20 bases in between. CDR1 and CDR2 from the germline V gene are SGHVS and FQNEAQ. The CDR3 loop spans 19 amino acids. The CDR3 sequence is CASSPYRVLPPSGANVLTF. Here the CDR3 DNA reads TGTGCCAGCAGCCCTTACAGGGTCCTACCCCCCTCTGGGGCCAACGTCCTGACTTTC.

This clone was observed once. The rearrangement uses TRBV5-1 and TRBJ1-1; weak D call: TRBD1 (6 bases). Trimming shortened V by 4 bases and J by 4 bases, and 17 bases separated the two germline ends. The CDR3 has 15 amino acids. Per the germline V gene, CDR1 is SGHRS and CDR2 is YFSETQ. For the CDR3, the DNA is TGCGCCAGCAGCCCCAGGGGAGCCCTGACCACTGAAGCTTTCTTT. As protein: CASSPRGALTTEAFF. Together with reference TRBV5-1 and TRBJ1-1, the CDR3 gives the full variable domain: KAGVTQTPRYLIKTRGQQVTLSCSPISGHRSVSWYQQTPGQGLQFLFEYFSETQRNKGNFPGRFSGRQFSNSRSEMNVSTLELGDSALYLCASSPRGALTTEAFFGQGTRLTVV.

The chain couples TRBV19 to TRBJ1-2; no clear D. This CDR3 contains 14 residues. V lost 5 bases and J 2 bases, leaving 12 bases between the germline ends. CDR1 LNHDA and CDR2 SQIVND come from the germline V gene (reference sequence). The CDR3 nucleotides read TGTGCCAGTAGTGCCCGACTGAGAAACTATGGCTACACCTTC. As protein: CASSARLRNYGYTF.

The genes are TRBV4-2 and TRBJ2-3, with 9 bases aligning to TRBD1. The germline V gene has CDR1 LGHNA and CDR2 YNFKEQ. With V trimmed by 0 bases and J by 3 bases, 1 base remained unmatched. This CDR3 comprises 15 residues. CDR3 in DNA: TGTGCCAGCAGCCAAGATGGGACAGGGACAGATACGCAGTATTTT. This sequence encodes CASSQDGTGTDTQYF.

This sequence joins TRBV5-6 and TRBJ1-2, with 9 bases lining up with TRBD1. Germline V gene sequence: CDR1 SGHDT, CDR2 YYEEEE. The trim removed 3 bases at V and 7 bases at J, leaving 4 bases unmatched. The CDR3 spans 13 residues. The CDR3 DNA follows: TGTGCCAGCAGCTGGGACAGGGAGGGTGGCTACACCTTC. Translating it yields CASSWDREGGYTF.

DNA of the CDR3: TGCGCCAGCAGCCTCCCAGAAGGGACAGGGGGCAATGAGCAGTTCTTC. This encodes CASSLPEGTGGNEQFF. The chain links TRBV4-1 to TRBJ2-1; the match to TRBD1 covers 11 bases. CDR3 length: 16 amino acids. The V and J ends lost 4 bases and 6 bases, in that order; junction bases with no gene match: 8. Germline V gene data show CDR1 as MGHRA and CDR2 as YSYEKL.

This chain connects TRBV5-8 to TRBJ1-1; D perhaps matches TRBD1 (5 bases). The CDR3 sequence is 15 residues long. Germline V gene lookup returns CDR1 SGHTS and CDR2 YDEGEE. The V gene lost 0 bases and the J gene lost 1 base, with 10 bases spanning the gap. CDR3 loop: CASSLEWGQNTEAFF. The CDR3 DNA reads as TGTGCCAGCAGCTTGGAATGGGGCCAGAACACTGAAGCTTTCTTT.

The rearrangement uses TRBV13 and TRBJ1-6; perhaps TRBD1 as D (5 bases). Trimming left V 5 bases short and J 7 bases short, with 15 bases between. Germline V lookup: CDR1 PRHDT, CDR2 FYEKMQ (reference sequence). The CDR3 covers 15 residues. The CDR3 spells CASSASDRGNSPLHF. CDR3 nucleotide sequence: TGTGCCAGCAGCGCCTCAGACCGGGGGAATTCACCCCTCCACTTT. Full variable domain (missing parts from reference TRBV13 and TRBJ1-6): AAGVIQSPRHLIKEKRETATLKCYPIPRHDTVYWYQQGPGQDPQFLISFYEKMQSDKGSIPDRFSAQQFSDYHSELNMSSLELGDSALYFCASSASDRGNSPLHFGNGTRLTVT.

The rearrangement uses TRBV5-5 and TRBJ2-2, with 9 nucleotides matching TRBD2. The V and J ends lost 3 bases and 4 bases, in that order; junction bases with no gene match: 4. CDR1 and CDR2 (germline): SGHKS, YYEKEE (reference sequence). The CDR3 is 15 amino acids. Here the CDR3 DNA reads TGTGCCAGCAGCTCCGGACTAGCGCCCACCGGGGAGCTGTTTTTT. Translated: CASSSGLAPTGELFF.

J is TRBJ1-5 and V is TRBV19, with a tentative D call TRBD1 (6 bases). The V gene's germline CDR1 is LNHDA and CDR2 SQIVND (reference sequence). This CDR3 has 16 amino acids. V dropped 4 bases and J dropped 4 bases, with 17 bases sitting between them. CDR3: CASSTQFRQENQPQHF. CDR3 in DNA: TGTGCCAGTAGTACGCAATTTAGACAGGAAAATCAGCCCCAGCATTTT.

The chain has TRBV4-1 and TRBJ1-2, with TRBD1 as a possible D gene (5 bases). V shed 0 bases and J shed 1 base, with 9 bases lying between them. Germline loops: CDR1 MGHRA, CDR2 YSYEKL. The CDR3 runs to 15 residues. The CDR3 region is CASSQDSGGNYGYTF. In DNA form, the CDR3 reads TGCGCCAGCAGCCAAGATTCCGGGGGTAACTATGGCTACACCTTC.

The chain employs TRBV7-9 and TRBJ2-3; D gene ambiguous. In germline, CDR1 is SEHNR, CDR2 FQNEAQ (reference sequence). The CDR3 consists of 15 residues. Trimming left V 5 bases short and J 0 bases short, with 12 bases between. The CDR3 sequence: CASSPVDSSTDTQYF. DNA of the CDR3: TGTGCCAGCAGCCCAGTTGATTCTAGCACAGATACGCAGTATTTT.

This sequence joins TRBV4-2 and TRBJ2-3, with 11 bases identical to TRBD2. The CDR3 runs 15 residues. Germline CDR1 LGHNA, CDR2 YNFKEQ. After removal of 6 bases from V and 3 bases from J, the junction contained 5 bases not matched to a gene. The CDR3 DNA follows: TGTGCCAGCAGGGGGGGACTAGCGGATACAGATACGCAGTATTTT. Protein sequence: CASRGGLADTDTQYF.

The V and J genes are TRBV4-1 and TRBJ2-2, with TRBD1 as a possible D gene (6 bases). CDR3 size: 14 residues. Trimming left V 5 bases short and J 6 bases short, with 13 bases between. Germline CDR1 MGHRA, CDR2 YSYEKL. CDR3 bases: TGCGCCAGCAGCATTGGGCCAGGGGCCGGGGAGCTGTTTTTT. This sequence encodes CASSIGPGAGELFF.

Only one count was recorded for this clone. The genes are TRBV7-9 and TRBJ1-4, with TRBD1 identical over 10 bases. V lost 4 bases and J lost 8; bases outside the gene matches: 7. The germline V gene encodes CDR1 SEHNR and CDR2 FQNEAQ (reference sequence). The CDR3 contains 15 residues. CDR3 nucleotides: TGTGCCAGCAGCTACCCCGGGACAGGGGTGGAAAAACTGTTTTTT. This gives the protein CASSYPGTGVEKLFF.

V is TRBV19 and J is TRBJ2-4; D is ambiguous. This CDR3 is 17 amino acids long. The ends were cut back, 3 bases at V and 3 bases at J, with 18 bases in the middle. Germline V lookup: CDR1 LNHDA, CDR2 SQIVND (reference sequence). CDR3 amino acids: CASSITGSARGKNIQYF. The CDR3, as DNA: TGTGCCAGTAGTATTACGGGTTCGGCTCGAGGCAAAAACATTCAGTACTTC.

This clone was counted a few times. The chain joins TRBV7-9 to TRBJ1-5; tentative D call: TRBD1 (6 bases). Germline V lookup: CDR1 SEHNR, CDR2 FQNEAQ (reference sequence). The CDR3 totals 14 residues. V lost 1 base and J lost 4, with 8 bases in between. The CDR3 bases are TGTGCCAGCAGCTTAGGGCAGGGGAATCAGCCCCAGCATTTT. Its translation is CASSLGQGNQPQHF.

V gene TRBV5-6 combines with J gene TRBJ1-1; TRBD1 is a possible D gene (6 bases). Germline values: CDR1 SGHDT, CDR2 YYEEEE. The CDR3 is 13 amino acids. V was pared by 4 bases and J by 10 bases, with 17 bases between. CDR3 sequence reads: CASSRFGGGGAFF. DNA for the CDR3: TGTGCCAGCAGCAGATTTGGAGGGGGGGGAGCTTTCTTT.

This clone has a single count. The genes are TRBV25-1 and TRBJ2-2, with D possibly being TRBD2 (5 bases). The CDR3 runs 14 residues. Germline loops: CDR1 MGHDK, CDR2 SYGVNS. Trimming cost V 4 bases and J 5 bases, with 11 bases left between them. DNA of the CDR3: TGTGCCAGCAGTGGGATACTAGGTACCGGGGAGCTGTTTTTT. Residues: CASSGILGTGELFF.

The chain couples TRBV5-4 to TRBJ1-1; the D is unclear. This CDR3 spans 11 amino acids. In germline, CDR1 is SGHNT, CDR2 YYREEE (reference sequence). The CDR3 sequence is CAYRYSTEAFF. CDR3 nucleotide sequence: TGTGCATACCGCTACTCCACTGAAGCTTTCTTT.